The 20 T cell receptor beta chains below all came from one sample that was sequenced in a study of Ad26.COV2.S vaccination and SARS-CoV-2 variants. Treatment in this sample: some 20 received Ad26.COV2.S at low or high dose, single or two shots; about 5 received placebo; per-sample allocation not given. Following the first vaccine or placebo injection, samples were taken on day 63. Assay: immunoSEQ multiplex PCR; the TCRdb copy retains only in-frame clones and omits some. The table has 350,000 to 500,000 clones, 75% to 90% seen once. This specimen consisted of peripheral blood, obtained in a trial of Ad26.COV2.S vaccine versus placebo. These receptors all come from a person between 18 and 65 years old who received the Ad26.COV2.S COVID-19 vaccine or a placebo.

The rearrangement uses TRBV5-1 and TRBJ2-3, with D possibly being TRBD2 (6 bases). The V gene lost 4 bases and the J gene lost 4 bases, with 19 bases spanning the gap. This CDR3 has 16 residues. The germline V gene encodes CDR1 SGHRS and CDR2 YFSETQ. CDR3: CASSKEPGPSADTQYF. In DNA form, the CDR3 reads TGCGCCAGCAGCAAAGAACCGGGCCCTAGCGCAGATACGCAGTATTTT.

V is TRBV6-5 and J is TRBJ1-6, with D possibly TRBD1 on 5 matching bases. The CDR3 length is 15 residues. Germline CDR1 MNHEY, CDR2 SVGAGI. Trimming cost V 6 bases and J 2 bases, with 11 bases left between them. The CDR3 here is CASRMSGAYNSPLHF. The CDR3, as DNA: TGTGCCAGCAGGATGTCGGGGGCCTATAATTCACCCCTCCACTTT.

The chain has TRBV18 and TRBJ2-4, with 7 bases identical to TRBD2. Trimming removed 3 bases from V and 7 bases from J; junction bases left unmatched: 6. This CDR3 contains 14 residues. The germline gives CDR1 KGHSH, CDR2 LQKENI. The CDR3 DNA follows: TGTGCCAGCTCACCTCTCACGGGGGGTAACATTCAGTACTTC. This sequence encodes CASSPLTGGNIQYF.

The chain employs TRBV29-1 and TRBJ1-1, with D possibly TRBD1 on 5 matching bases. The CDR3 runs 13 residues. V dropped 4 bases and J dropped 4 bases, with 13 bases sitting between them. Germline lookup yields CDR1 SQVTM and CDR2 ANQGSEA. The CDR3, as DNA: TGCAGCGTTGTTTCCGGGGACGGCACTGAAGCTTTCTTT. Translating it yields CSVVSGDGTEAFF.

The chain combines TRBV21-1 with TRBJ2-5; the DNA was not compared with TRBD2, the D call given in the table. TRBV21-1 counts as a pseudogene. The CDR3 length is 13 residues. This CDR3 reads CARINQRQETQYF. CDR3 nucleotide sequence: TGTGCCAGGATTAATCAGCGGCAAGAGACCCAGTACTTC.

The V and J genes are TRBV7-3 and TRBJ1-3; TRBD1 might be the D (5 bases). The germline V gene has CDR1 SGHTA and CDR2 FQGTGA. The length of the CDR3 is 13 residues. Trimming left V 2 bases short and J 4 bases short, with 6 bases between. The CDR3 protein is CASSLGAGNTIYF. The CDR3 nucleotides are TGTGCCAGCAGCTTAGGGGCAGGAAACACCATATATTTT.

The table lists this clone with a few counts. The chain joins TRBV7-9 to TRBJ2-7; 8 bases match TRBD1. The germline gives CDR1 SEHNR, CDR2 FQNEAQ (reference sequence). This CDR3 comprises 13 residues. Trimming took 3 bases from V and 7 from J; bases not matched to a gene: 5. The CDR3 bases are TGTGCCAGCAGCTTTACAGGGGGAGAAGAGCAGTACGTC. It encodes CASSFTGGEEQYV.

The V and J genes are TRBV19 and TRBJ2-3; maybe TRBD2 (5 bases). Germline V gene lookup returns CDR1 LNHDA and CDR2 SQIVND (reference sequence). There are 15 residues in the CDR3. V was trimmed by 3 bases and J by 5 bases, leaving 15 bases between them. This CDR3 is CASSIVASRVDTQYF. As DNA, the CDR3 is TGTGCCAGTAGTATCGTAGCTAGCCGGGTAGATACGCAGTATTTT.

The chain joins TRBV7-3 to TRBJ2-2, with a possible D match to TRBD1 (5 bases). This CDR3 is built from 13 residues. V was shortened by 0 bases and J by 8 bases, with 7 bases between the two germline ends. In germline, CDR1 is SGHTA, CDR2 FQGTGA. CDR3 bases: TGTGCCAGCAGCTTAACCTCAGGGGGGGAGCTGTTTTTT. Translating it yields CASSLTSGGELFF.

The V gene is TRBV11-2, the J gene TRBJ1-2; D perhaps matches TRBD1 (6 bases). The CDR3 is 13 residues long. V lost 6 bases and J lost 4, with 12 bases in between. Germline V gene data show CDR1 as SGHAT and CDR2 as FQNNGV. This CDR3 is CASSPLGGYGYTF. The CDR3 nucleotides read TGTGCCAGCAGTCCCCTAGGGGGCTATGGCTACACCTTC.

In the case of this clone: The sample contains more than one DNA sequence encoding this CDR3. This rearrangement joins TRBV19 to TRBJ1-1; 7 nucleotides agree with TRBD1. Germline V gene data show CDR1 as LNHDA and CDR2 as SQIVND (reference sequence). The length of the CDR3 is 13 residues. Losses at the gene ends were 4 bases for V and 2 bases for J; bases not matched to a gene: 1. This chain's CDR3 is CASSRTGNTEAFF. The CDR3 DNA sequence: TGTGCCAGTAGTAGGACAGGTAACACTGAAGCTTTCTTT.

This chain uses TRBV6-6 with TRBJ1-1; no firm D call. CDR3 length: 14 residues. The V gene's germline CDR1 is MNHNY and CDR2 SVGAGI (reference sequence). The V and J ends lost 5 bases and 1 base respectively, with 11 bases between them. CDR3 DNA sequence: TGTGCCAGCAGTACGACGGAGAAGAACACTGAAGCTTTCTTT. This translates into CASSTTEKNTEAFF.

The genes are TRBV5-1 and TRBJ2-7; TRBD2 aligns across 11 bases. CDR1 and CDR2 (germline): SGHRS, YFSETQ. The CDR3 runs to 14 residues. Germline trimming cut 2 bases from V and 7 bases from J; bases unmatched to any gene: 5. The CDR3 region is CASSFGLAGSEQYV. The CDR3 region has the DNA TGCGCCAGCAGCTTTGGACTAGCGGGCTCAGAGCAGTACGTC.

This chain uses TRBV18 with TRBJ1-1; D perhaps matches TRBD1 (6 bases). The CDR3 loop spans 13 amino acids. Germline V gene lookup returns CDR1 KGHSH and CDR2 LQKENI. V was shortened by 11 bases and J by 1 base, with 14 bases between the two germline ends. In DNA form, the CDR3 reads TGTGCCGGTGCACAGGGAGCGAACACTGAAGCTTTCTTT. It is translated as CAGAQGANTEAFF.

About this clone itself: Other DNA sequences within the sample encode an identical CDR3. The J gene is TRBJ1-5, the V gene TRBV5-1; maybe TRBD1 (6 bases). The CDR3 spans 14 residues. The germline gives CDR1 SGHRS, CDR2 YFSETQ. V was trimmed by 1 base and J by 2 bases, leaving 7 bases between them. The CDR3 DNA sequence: TGCGCCAGCAGCTTGTCAGGGGGCAATCAGCCCCAGCATTTT. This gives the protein CASSLSGGNQPQHF.

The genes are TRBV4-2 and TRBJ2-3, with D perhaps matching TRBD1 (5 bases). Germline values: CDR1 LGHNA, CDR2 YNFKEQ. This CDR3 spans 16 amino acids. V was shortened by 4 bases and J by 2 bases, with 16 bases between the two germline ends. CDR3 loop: CASSPQGRLNTDTQYF. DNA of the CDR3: TGTGCCAGCAGCCCCCAGGGTCGGCTAAACACAGATACGCAGTATTTT.

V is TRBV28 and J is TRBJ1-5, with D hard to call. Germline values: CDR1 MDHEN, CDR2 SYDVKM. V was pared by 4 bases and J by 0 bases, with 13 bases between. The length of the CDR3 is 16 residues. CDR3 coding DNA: TGTGCCAGCAGTTCTTGGGAGGGTTTTAGCAATCAGCCCCAGCATTTT. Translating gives CASSSWEGFSNQPQHF. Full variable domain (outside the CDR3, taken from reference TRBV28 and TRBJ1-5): DVKVTQSSRYLVKRTGEKVFLECVQDMDHENMFWYRQDPGLGLRLIYFSYDVKMKEKGDIPEGYSVSREKKERFSLILESASTNQTSMYLCASSSWEGFSNQPQHFGDGTRLSIL.

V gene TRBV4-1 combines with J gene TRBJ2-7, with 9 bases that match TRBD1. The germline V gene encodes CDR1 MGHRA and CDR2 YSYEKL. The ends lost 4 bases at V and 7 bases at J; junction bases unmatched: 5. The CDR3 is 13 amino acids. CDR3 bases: TGCGCCAGCAGCCCCCGGACAGGGGAGGAGCAGTACGTC. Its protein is CASSPRTGEEQYV.

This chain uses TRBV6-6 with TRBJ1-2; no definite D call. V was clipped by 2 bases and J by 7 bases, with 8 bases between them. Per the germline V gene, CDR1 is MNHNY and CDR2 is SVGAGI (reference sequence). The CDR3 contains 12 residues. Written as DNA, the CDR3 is TGTGCCAGCAGTTACCCAAGGGTTGGCTACACCTTC. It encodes CASSYPRVGYTF.

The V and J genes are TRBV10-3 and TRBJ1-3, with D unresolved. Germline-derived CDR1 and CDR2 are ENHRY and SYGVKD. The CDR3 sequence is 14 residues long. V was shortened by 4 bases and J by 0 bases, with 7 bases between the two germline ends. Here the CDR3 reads CAISATVSGNTIYF. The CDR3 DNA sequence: TGTGCCATCAGTGCAACAGTCTCTGGAAACACCATATATTTT.